This T cell receptor (beta chain) comes out of a study of shared T cell receptors in the human thymus. The table came from immunoSEQ multiplex PCR; TCRdb's copy has only in-frame clones and leaves some out. The sample includes about 660,000 clones, approximately 88% of them seen just once. The same sample was also studied in work on human thymus T cells. From that paper: Corrective cardiac operations yielded the resected thymus tissue. Blood and thymic repertoires both appeared biased in V and J gene usage. Thymic TCR repertoires of unrelated people reportedly overlapped highly.

This clonotype originated in a boy less than two years old with a congenital heart defect. The sequenced material came from thymocytes.

CDR3 DNA: TGTGCCAGAGGGGGAGAGAACAGACGGGCCAACGTCCTGACTTTC. It is translated as CARGGENRRANVLTF. This sequence joins TRBV11-2 and TRBJ2-6; D might be TRBD1 (6 bases). This CDR3 region has 15 residues. From germline, CDR1 is SGHAT and CDR2 FQNNGV. V lost 9 bases, J lost 5 bases, and 17 bases lay in between.